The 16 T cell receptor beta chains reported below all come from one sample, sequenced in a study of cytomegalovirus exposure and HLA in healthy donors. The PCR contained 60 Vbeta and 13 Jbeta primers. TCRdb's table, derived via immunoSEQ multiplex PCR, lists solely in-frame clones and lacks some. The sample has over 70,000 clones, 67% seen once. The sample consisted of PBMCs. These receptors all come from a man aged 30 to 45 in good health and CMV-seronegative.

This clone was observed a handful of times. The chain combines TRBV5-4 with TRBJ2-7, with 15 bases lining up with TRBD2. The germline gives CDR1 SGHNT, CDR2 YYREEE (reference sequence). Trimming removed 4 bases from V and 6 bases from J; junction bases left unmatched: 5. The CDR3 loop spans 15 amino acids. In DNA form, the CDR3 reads TGTGCCAGCAGCGGGGGACTAGCGGGGGGCGGCGAGCAGTACTTC. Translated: CASSGGLAGGGEQYF.

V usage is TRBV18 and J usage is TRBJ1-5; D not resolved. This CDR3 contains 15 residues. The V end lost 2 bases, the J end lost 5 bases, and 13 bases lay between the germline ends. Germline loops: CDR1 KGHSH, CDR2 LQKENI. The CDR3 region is CASSPGSGEDQPQHF. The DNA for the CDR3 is TGTGCCAGCTCACCAGGCAGCGGGGAGGATCAGCCCCAGCATTTT.

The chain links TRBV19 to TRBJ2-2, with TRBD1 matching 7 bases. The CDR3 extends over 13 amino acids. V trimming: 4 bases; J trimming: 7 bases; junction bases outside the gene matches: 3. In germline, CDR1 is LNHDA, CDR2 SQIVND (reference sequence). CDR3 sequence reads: CASSRQGIGELFF. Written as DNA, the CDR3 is TGTGCCAGTAGTAGACAGGGCATCGGGGAGCTGTTTTTT.

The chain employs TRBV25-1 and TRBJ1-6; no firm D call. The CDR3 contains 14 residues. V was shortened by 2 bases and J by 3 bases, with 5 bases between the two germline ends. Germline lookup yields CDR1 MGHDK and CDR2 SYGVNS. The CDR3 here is CASSELSYNSPLHF. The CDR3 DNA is TGTGCCAGCAGTGAACTCAGCTATAATTCACCCCTCCACTTT.

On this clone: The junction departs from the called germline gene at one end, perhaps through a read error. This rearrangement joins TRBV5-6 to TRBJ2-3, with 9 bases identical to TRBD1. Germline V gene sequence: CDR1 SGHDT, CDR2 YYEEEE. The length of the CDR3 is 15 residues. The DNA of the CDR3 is TGTGCCAGCAGCTCCCTAGGACAGGGGACAGGTACGCAGTATTTT. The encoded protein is CASSSLGQGTGTQYF.

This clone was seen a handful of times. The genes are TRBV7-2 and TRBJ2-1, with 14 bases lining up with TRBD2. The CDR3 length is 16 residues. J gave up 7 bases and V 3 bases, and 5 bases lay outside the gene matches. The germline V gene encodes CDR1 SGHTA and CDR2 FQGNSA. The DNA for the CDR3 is TGTGCCAGCAGCTTGACTAGCGGGAGGGCCCAAAATGAGCAGTTCTTC. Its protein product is CASSLTSGRAQNEQFF. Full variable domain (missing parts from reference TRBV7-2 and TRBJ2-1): GAGVSQSPSNKVTEKGKDVELRCDPISGHTALYWYRQSLGQGLEFLIYFQGNSAPDKSGLPSDRFSAERTGGSVSTLTIQRTQQEDSAVYLCASSLTSGRAQNEQFFGPGTRLTVL.

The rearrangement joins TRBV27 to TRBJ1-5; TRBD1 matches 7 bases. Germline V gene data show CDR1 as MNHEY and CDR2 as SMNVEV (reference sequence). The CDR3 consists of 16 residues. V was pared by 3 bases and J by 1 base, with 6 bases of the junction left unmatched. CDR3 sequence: CASSLVGDRSNQPQHF. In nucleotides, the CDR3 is TGTGCCAGCAGTTTGGTGGGGGACAGAAGCAATCAGCCCCAGCATTTT.

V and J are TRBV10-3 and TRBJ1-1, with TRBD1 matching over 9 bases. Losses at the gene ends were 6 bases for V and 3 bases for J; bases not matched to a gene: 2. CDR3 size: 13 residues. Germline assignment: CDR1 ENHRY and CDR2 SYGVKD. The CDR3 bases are TGTGCCATCAGGGGACAGGGCGACACTGAAGCTTTCTTT. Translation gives CAIRGQGDTEAFF.

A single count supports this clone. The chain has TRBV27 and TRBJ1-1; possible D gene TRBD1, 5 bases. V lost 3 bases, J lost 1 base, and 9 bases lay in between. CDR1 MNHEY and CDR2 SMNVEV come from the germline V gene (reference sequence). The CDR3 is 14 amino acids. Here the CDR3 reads CASSFSGGNTEAFF. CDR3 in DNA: TGTGCCAGCAGTTTCTCCGGGGGGAACACTGAAGCTTTCTTT.

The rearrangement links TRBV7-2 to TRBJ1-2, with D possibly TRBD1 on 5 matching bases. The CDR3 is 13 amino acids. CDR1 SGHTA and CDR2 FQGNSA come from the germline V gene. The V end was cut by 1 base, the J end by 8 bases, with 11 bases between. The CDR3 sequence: CASSLGQFGGYTF. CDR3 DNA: TGTGCCAGCAGCTTAGGACAGTTCGGGGGCTACACCTTC.

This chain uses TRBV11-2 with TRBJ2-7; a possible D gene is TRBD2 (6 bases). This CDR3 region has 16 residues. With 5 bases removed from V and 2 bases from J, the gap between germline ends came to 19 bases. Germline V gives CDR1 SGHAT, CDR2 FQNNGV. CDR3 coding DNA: TGTGCCAGCAGCCGCCTGGAGGGTGCCATGACCTACGAGCAGTACTTC. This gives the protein CASSRLEGAMTYEQYF.

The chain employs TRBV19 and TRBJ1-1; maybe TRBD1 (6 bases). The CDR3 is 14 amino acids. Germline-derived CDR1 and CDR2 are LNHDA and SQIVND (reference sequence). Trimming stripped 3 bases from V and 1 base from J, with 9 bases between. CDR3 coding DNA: TGTGCCAGTAGTATGGAACAGGGGAACACTGAAGCTTTCTTT. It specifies CASSMEQGNTEAFF.

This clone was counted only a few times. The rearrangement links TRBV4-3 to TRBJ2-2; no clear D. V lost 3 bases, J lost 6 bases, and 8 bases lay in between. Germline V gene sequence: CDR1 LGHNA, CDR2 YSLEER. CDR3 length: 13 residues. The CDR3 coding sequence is TGCGCCAGCAGCCACATACTCGCCGGGGAGCTGTTTTTT. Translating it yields CASSHILAGELFF.

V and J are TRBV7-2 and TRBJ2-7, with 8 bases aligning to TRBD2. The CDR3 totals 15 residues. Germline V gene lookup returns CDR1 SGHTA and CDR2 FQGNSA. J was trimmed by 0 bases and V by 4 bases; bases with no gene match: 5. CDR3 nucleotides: TGTGCCAGCAGCTCTACTAGCGGAAGCTCCTACGAGCAGTACTTC. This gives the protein CASSSTSGSSYEQYF.

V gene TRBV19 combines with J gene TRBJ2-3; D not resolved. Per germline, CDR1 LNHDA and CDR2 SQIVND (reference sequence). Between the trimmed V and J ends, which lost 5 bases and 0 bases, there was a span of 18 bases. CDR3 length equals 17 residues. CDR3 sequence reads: CASSLTSDGGSTDTQYF. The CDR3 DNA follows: TGTGCCAGTAGTCTCACATCCGACGGCGGCAGCACAGATACGCAGTATTTT. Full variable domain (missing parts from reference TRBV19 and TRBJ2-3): DGGITQSPKYLFRKEGQNVTLSCEQNLNHDAMYWYRQDPGQGLRLIYYSQIVNDFQKGDIAEGYSVSREKKESFPLTVTSAQKNPTAFYLCASSLTSDGGSTDTQYFGPGTRLTVL.

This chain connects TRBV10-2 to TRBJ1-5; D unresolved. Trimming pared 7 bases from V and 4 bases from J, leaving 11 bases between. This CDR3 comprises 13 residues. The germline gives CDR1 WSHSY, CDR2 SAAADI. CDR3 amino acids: CASTRGLNQPQHF. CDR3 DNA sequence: TGCGCCAGCACGCGAGGGTTGAATCAGCCCCAGCATTTT.